The next 18 T cell receptor beta chains were all read from a single sample in a study of response to subunit inactivated influenza vaccine. Each CDR3 protein gets one entry after TCRdb re-called the RT-PCR reads with MiXCR. Of fewer than 700,000 distinct CDR3 sequences in the sample, 10% to 15% were seen once. This sample comprised PBMCs from blood, obtained 35 to 45 days after vaccination. The receptor source for this set is a man between 45 and 60 years old who received an inactivated influenza vaccine.

This clonotype was seen a handful of times. The genes are TRBV6-2 or TRBV6-3 and TRBJ1-5; TRBD1 agrees at 7 bases. The CDR3 consists of 19 residues. J gave up 6 bases and V 2 bases, and 19 bases lay outside the gene matches. Germline lookup yields CDR1 MNHEY and CDR2 SVGEGT. The CDR3 here is CASSYGDSTDRRLSQPQHF. The DNA of the CDR3 is TGTGCCAGCAGTTACGGGGACAGTACTGACCGGCGCCTCTCTCAGCCCCAGCATTTT.

This clonotype has a handful of counts. Mismatch with germline at one junction end may stem from a read error. V usage is TRBV20-1 and J usage is TRBJ2-1; tentative D call: TRBD2 (7 bases). The germline V gene has CDR1 DFQATT and CDR2 SNEGSKA (reference sequence). The CDR3 runs 16 residues. CDR3 amino acids: CCARDFLGEGENEQFF. DNA for the CDR3: TGCTGTGCTAGAGATTTCTTGGGGGAGGGGGAAAATGAGCAGTTCTTC.

The chain combines TRBV29-1 with TRBJ2-3; the D is unclear. Germline assignment: CDR1 SQVTM and CDR2 ANQGSEA. The length of the CDR3 is 11 residues. V was trimmed by 8 bases and J by 8 bases, leaving 14 bases between them. CDR3 loop: CSLVSVVTQYF. The CDR3 nucleotides are TGCAGCCTCGTGTCCGTTGTTACGCAGTATTTT.

The J gene is TRBJ2-5, the V gene TRBV9, with 12 positions matching TRBD2. V was pared by 1 base and J by 2 bases, with 0 bases of the junction left unmatched. This CDR3 is 15 amino acids long. Germline V gene sequence: CDR1 SGDLS, CDR2 YYNGEE. The CDR3 loop is CASSVLAGGQETQYF. CDR3 nucleotides: TGTGCCAGCAGCGTACTAGCGGGAGGGCAAGAGACCCAGTACTTC.

This chain links TRBV5-5 with TRBJ2-2; TRBD1 matches at 7 bases. CDR1 is SGHKS and CDR2 is YYEKEE in the germline V gene (reference sequence). Trimming took 0 bases from V and 2 from J; bases not matched to a gene: 7. CDR3 length: 17 residues. The CDR3: CASSLVSRGINTGELFF. DNA for the CDR3: TGTGCCAGCAGCTTGGTATCCAGGGGGATTAACACCGGGGAGCTGTTTTTT.

CDR3 sequence (DNA): TGTGCCAGCAGTGTCGGGACAGGGGGCACCGGGGAGCTGTTTTTT. It is translated as CASSVGTGGTGELFF. This sequence joins TRBV2 and TRBJ2-2, with 11 bases matching TRBD1. The germline CDR1 and CDR2 sequences are SNHLY and FYNNEI. The V gene end was trimmed by 4 bases and the J gene end by 4 bases; junction bases not matched to a gene: 2. CDR3 size: 15 residues.

This chain uses TRBV4-2 with TRBJ2-2, with 12 bases that match TRBD2. V trimming: 4 bases; J trimming: 1 base; junction bases outside the gene matches: 10. Germline V gives CDR1 LGHNA, CDR2 YNFKEQ. This CDR3 is 19 amino acids long. The CDR3 DNA sequence: TGTGCCAGCAGCCTCTTACTAGCGGGGGGACCAATGAACACCGGGGAGCTGTTTTTT. It specifies CASSLLLAGGPMNTGELFF.

The table lists this clonotype with a few counts. The chain joins TRBV24-1 to TRBJ2-3, with D possibly matching TRBD2 (6 bases). CDR3 length: 17 amino acids. Germline V gene data show CDR1 as KGHDR and CDR2 as SFDVKD. The V end was cut by 4 bases, the J end by 5 bases, with 21 bases between. CDR3 DNA sequence: TGTGCCACCAGTGACCCATTGACTAGAACTGAGGGAGATACGCAGTATTTT. It codes for CATSDPLTRTEGDTQYF.

This clonotype has ten or more counts. This chain links TRBV6-2 or TRBV6-3 with TRBJ2-7, with 11 positions matching TRBD2. Trimming took 6 bases from V and 2 from J; bases not matched to a gene: 12. This CDR3 is built from 17 residues. Germline assignment: CDR1 MNHEY and CDR2 SVGEGT. CDR3 nucleotide sequence: TGTGCCAGCAGCAGGGCGACTAGCGGGATTGTCACCTACGAGCAGTACTTC. Its translation is CASSRATSGIVTYEQYF.

The chain is built from TRBV5-6 and TRBJ2-3; D is perhaps TRBD1 or TRBD2 (5 bases each). The CDR3 consists of 15 residues. The germline V and J ends were trimmed by 4 bases and 3 bases, with 15 bases remaining between them. Germline values: CDR1 SGHDT, CDR2 YYEEEE. The CDR3 DNA sequence: TGTGCCAGCAGCGAGACAGAGGGCCGAACAGATACGCAGTATTTT. Its protein product is CASSETEGRTDTQYF.

The V call is TRBV4-3, the J call TRBJ2-6; D is ambiguous. Deletions cut 0 bases from V and 6 bases from J, with 12 bases between. CDR3 length: 16 residues. From germline, CDR1 is LGHNA and CDR2 YSLEER. The CDR3 spells CASSQDWAETANVLTF. CDR3 bases: TGCGCCAGCAGCCAAGATTGGGCGGAAACGGCCAACGTCCTGACTTTC.

This clonotype was found many times. The CDR3 loop reads CSARSGSRTDTQYF. In DNA form, the CDR3 reads TGCAGTGCTCGGTCCGGGTCTCGCACAGATACGCAGTATTTT. The chain carries TRBV20-1 and TRBJ2-3; no definite D call. V was clipped by 5 bases and J by 1 base, with 13 bases between them. This CDR3 has 14 amino acids. Germline values: CDR1 DFQATT, CDR2 SNEGSKA (reference sequence).

The rearrangement joins TRBV5-1 to TRBJ1-1; unclear D gene. Looked up from germline, CDR1 is SGHRS and CDR2 is YFSETQ. The germline V and J ends were trimmed by 0 bases and 0 bases, with 9 bases remaining between them. The CDR3 is 15 amino acids. For the CDR3, the DNA is TGCGCCAGCAGCTTGGGACCGCCAATGAACACTGAAGCTTTCTTT. It is translated as CASSLGPPMNTEAFF.

This clonotype occurred many times. The chain links TRBV25-1 to TRBJ2-7; the D gene is possibly TRBD1 (5 bases). The length of the CDR3 is 14 residues. Germline V CDR1 and CDR2: MGHDK, SYGVNS. The V end lost 6 bases, the J end lost 2 bases, and 14 bases lay between the germline ends. The CDR3 here is CASSLDNVPYEQYF. In DNA form, the CDR3 reads TGTGCCAGCAGCTTGGACAACGTTCCCTACGAGCAGTACTTC.

The rearrangement uses TRBV5-1 and TRBJ2-3; no clear D gene. Trimming left V 0 bases short and J 3 bases short, with 23 bases between. Germline V gene lookup returns CDR1 SGHRS and CDR2 YFSETQ. The CDR3 spans 19 residues. CDR3 protein: CASSLVDWGRAPLTDTQYF. In DNA, the CDR3 is TGCGCCAGCAGCTTGGTAGATTGGGGTCGGGCCCCTTTGACAGATACGCAGTATTTT.

This clonotype has a handful of counts. V usage is TRBV12-3 or TRBV12-4 and J usage is TRBJ2-3; D perhaps matches TRBD1 (6 bases). This CDR3 region has 13 residues. Trimming cost V 4 bases and J 4 bases, with 9 bases left between them. CDR3 DNA: TGTGCCAGCAGTTATCAGGGGTCAGATACGCAGTATTTT. Translated, it gives CASSYQGSDTQYF.

As concerns this clonotype: Lacking the conserved final phenylalanine or tryptophan, this CDR3 likely reflects a read error. This sequence joins TRBV25-1 and TRBJ2-7; 8 nucleotides align to TRBD2. The CDR3 runs to 14 residues. The germline V gene has CDR1 MGHDK and CDR2 SYGVNS. Unmatched junction bases numbered 5, after V lost 3 bases and J lost 4 bases. The CDR3 here is CASSDAGGAYEQYI. The CDR3 coding sequence is TGTGCCAGCAGTGACGCGGGGGGCGCGTACGAGCAGTACATC.

This clonotype has only a few counts. This chain connects TRBV7-9 to TRBJ2-5; D remains unclear. The CDR3 covers 13 residues. V was shortened by 3 bases and J by 2 bases, with 7 bases between the two germline ends. CDR1 SEHNR and CDR2 FQNEAQ come from the germline V gene (reference sequence). The CDR3, as DNA: TGTGCCAGCAGCTTTTACGGACAAGAGACCCAGTACTTC. Protein: CASSFYGQETQYF. The whole variable domain, filled in from reference TRBV7-9 and TRBJ2-5, reads DTGVSQNPRHKITKRGQNVTFRCDPISEHNRLYWYRQTLGQGPEFLTYFQNEAQLEKSRLLSDRFSAERPKGSFSTLEIQRTEQGDSAMYLCASSFYGQETQYFGPGTRLLVL.